A selection of T cell receptor beta chains follows, all from one sample in a study of spatial heterogeneity in lung cancer. One entry per CDR3 protein results from TCRdb running MiXCR on the 5' RACE reads. The table has more than 5,500 distinct CDR3 sequences, about 6.7% seen once. Sequenced material: PBMCs, taken at surgery. Source of these receptors: a male donor with early-stage non-small cell lung cancer. CDR3s include the opening cysteine and the closing phenylalanine or tryptophan. D genes are given only for firm matches. Some rows have no size entry. The others give once, few or many, or a class for an expanded clone.

TRBJ2-3,.,TRBV20-1,.,CSAVGDGPQYF,TGCTCTGCAGTCGGTGATGGGCCGCAGTATTTT
TRBJ2-5,TRBD2,TRBV9,many,CASSVGRRLAGEGETQYF,TGTGCCAGCAGCGTAGGAAGGAGGCTAGCGGGGGAGGGAGAGACCCAGTACTTC
TRBJ1-4,.,TRBV7-2,many,CASSPGTIGEKLFF,TGTGCCAGCAGCCCTGGGACTATTGGCGAAAAACTGTTTTTT
TRBJ2-3,TRBD2,TRBV2,many,CASSEAPSGRDTQYF,TGTGCCAGCAGTGAAGCCCCTAGCGGGCGAGATACGCAGTATTTT
TRBJ1-1,.,TRBV29-1,medium-sized,CSVLTWGSNTEAFF,TGCAGCGTGCTGACATGGGGATCGAACACTGAAGCTTTCTTT
TRBJ2-7,TRBD2,TRBV29-1,many,CSVESFSGVYF,TGCAGCGTTGAATCTTTTAGCGGGGTATACTTC
TRBJ2-3,.,TRBV6-5,many,CASSRQQAIGTDTQYF,TGTGCCAGCAGCCGTCAGCAGGCGATTGGGACAGATACGCAGTATTTT
TRBJ2-5,.,TRBV5-1,many,CASSLGQVQETQYF,TGCGCCAGCAGCTTGGGACAAGTACAAGAGACCCAGTACTTC
TRBJ2-7,TRBD1,TRBV7-2,.,CASSLAGQGASYEQYF,TGTGCCAGCAGCTTAGCGGGACAGGGGGCATCTTACGAGCAGTACTTC
TRBJ2-5,.,TRBV13,many,CASSSRQKKETQYF,TGTGCCAGCAGCTCAAGACAGAAGAAAGAGACCCAGTACTTC
TRBJ1-5,TRBD1,TRBV28,many,CASSRTQGRQPQHF,TGTGCCAGCTCCAGGACACAGGGGAGGCAGCCCCAGCATTTT
TRBJ2-1,.,TRBV29-1,many,CSVGGGNEQFF,TGCAGCGTTGGAGGGGGTAATGAGCAGTTCTTC
TRBJ2-2,TRBD2,TRBV5-6,medium-sized,CASSPERGVANRNTGELFF,TGTGCCAGCAGCCCGGAACGGGGGGTAGCCAATCGAAACACCGGGGAGCTGTTTTTT
TRBJ1-5,.,TRBV6-5,many,CASSVDINSNQPQHF,TGTGCCAGCAGTGTAGACATTAATAGCAATCAGCCCCAGCATTTT
TRBJ2-1,.,TRBV18,medium-sized,CASSPDRTYNEQFF,TGTGCCAGCTCTCCTGACAGGACCTACAATGAGCAGTTCTTC
TRBJ2-3,.,TRBV20-1,many,CSGWGGAVTDTQYF,TGCAGCGGATGGGGGGGCGCGGTCACAGATACGCAGTATTTT
TRBJ2-3,.,TRBV20-1,.,CSAPDADTQYF,TGCAGTGCTCCAGACGCGGATACGCAGTATTTT
TRBJ1-4,.,TRBV12-3/TRBV12-4,many,CASSLDQGEKLFF,TGTGCCAGCAGTTTAGACCAGGGCGAAAAACTGTTTTTT
TRBJ1-5,TRBD1,TRBV6-5,.,CASSTGGVNQPQHF,TGTGCCAGCAGTACAGGGGGTGTTAATCAGCCCCAGCATTTT
TRBJ2-3,TRBD2,TRBV4-1,many,CASSQVTSGGGTDTQYF,TGCGCCAGCAGCCAAGTTACTAGCGGTGGGGGCACAGATACGCAGTATTTT
TRBJ2-1,.,TRBV19,many,CASNRGGGGNEQFF,TGTGCCAGCAACAGAGGCGGAGGGGGTAATGAGCAGTTCTTC
TRBJ1-5,.,TRBV5-1,many,CASSLEPVGNSNQPQHF,TGCGCCAGCAGCTTGGAACCGGTAGGGAATAGCAATCAGCCCCAGCATTTT
TRBJ2-1,TRBD2,TRBV2,many,CASGALDGKAGISNEQFF,TGTGCCAGCGGGGCCCTAGACGGGAAAGCGGGAATTTCCAATGAGCAGTTCTTC
TRBJ2-3,TRBD2,TRBV4-2,few,CASSQGDYPTDTQYF,TGTGCCAGCAGCCAAGGGGACTACCCCACAGATACGCAGTATTTT
TRBJ1-1,.,TRBV5-1,.,CASSLSGAENTEAFF,TGCGCCAGCAGCTTGAGCGGGGCGGAGAACACTGAAGCTTTCTTT
TRBJ2-1,TRBD2,TRBV6-5,many,CASSYGLAGGPYNEQFF,TGTGCCAGCAGTTACGGACTAGCGGGAGGGCCTTACAATGAGCAGTTCTTC
TRBJ2-3,.,TRBV7-6,large,CASSSHPTDTQYF,TGTGCCAGCAGCTCTCACCCCACAGATACGCAGTATTTT
TRBJ1-6,.,TRBV5-1,.,CASRLGARYNSPLHF,TGCGCCAGCAGGCTAGGGGCCCGTTATAATTCACCCCTCCACTTT
TRBJ2-5,TRBD2,TRBV5-1,few,CASSSSLAGGQETQYF,TGCGCCAGCAGCTCGTCACTAGCGGGGGGACAAGAGACCCAGTACTTC
TRBJ2-3,TRBD2,TRBV28,many,CASRRTSGSADTQYF,TGTGCCAGCAGGCGGACTAGCGGGAGTGCAGATACGCAGTATTTT
TRBJ2-5,.,TRBV24-1,many,CATSVYGTQYF,TGTGCCACCAGTGTATACGGGACCCAGTACTTC
TRBJ2-3,.,TRBV28,many,CASSTSSAQYF,TGTGCCAGCAGTACCTCGAGTGCGCAGTATTTT
TRBJ2-3,.,TRBV28,many,CASSLDSQRGVTQYF,TGTGCCAGCAGTTTAGACAGCCAGAGAGGAGTTACGCAGTATTTT
TRBJ1-1,TRBD1,TRBV10-3,many,CAISEIQGAVTEAFF,TGTGCCATCAGTGAGATTCAGGGGGCAGTCACTGAAGCTTTCTTT
TRBJ2-1,TRBD2,TRBV20-1,.,CSARDQSAGEIYNEQFF,TGCAGTGCTAGAGATCAGTCCGCGGGAGAGATCTACAATGAGCAGTTCTTC
TRBJ2-2,.,TRBV5-1,many,CASSLGGGSNTGELFF,TGCGCCAGCAGCTTAGGAGGGGGCTCGAACACCGGGGAGCTGTTTTTT
TRBJ1-1,.,TRBV7-9,many,CASSPGAKGAFF,TGTGCCAGCAGCCCAGGCGCCAAGGGCGCTTTCTTT
TRBJ2-1,.,TRBV29-1,many,CSVDRSSYNEQFF,TGCAGCGTTGACAGGAGCTCCTACAATGAGCAGTTCTTC
TRBJ1-5,.,TRBV28,many,CATRTLNQPQHF,TGTGCCACCCGGACACTCAATCAGCCCCAGCATTTT
TRBJ2-7,TRBD2,TRBV2,.,CASSEGGASGSSYEQYF,TGTGCCAGCAGTGAAGGAGGGGCTAGCGGTAGCTCCTACGAGCAGTACTTC
TRBJ2-2,TRBD2,TRBV2,many,CASRETSGTVTGELFF,TGTGCCAGCAGGGAGACTAGCGGGACGGTTACCGGGGAGCTGTTTTTT
TRBJ2-1,TRBD1,TRBV6-5,many,CASSYSGNDRGYYNEQFF,TGTGCCAGCAGTTACTCGGGAAACGACAGGGGTTACTACAATGAGCAGTTCTTC
TRBJ2-3,.,TRBV5-6,many,CASSFTGFVTDTQYF,TGTGCCAGCAGCTTCACAGGGTTTGTCACAGATACGCAGTATTTT
TRBJ2-2,.,TRBV18,many,CASSPQTASDTGELFF,TGTGCCAGCTCACCACAGACAGCGTCGGACACCGGGGAGCTGTTTTTT
TRBJ2-1,TRBD1,TRBV3-1,.,CASSQEKGAMIGNEQFF,TGTGCCAGCAGCCAAGAGAAGGGGGCGATGATTGGGAATGAGCAGTTCTTC
TRBJ2-3,TRBD2,TRBV6-5,many,CASSSLAGVYF,TGTGCCAGCAGTTCCCTCGCGGGAGTGTATTTT